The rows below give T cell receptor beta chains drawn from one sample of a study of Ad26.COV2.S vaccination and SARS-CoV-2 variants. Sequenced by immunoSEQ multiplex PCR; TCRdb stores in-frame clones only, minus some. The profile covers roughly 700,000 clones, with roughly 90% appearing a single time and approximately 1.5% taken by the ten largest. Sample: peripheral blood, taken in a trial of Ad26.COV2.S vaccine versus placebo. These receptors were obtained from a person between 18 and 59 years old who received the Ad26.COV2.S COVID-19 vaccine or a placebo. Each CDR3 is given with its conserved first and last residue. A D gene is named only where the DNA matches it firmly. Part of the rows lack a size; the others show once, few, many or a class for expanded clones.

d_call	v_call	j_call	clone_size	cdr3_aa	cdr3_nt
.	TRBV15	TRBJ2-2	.	CATSRDPLVTGELFF	TGTGCCACCAGCAGAGATCCCCTAGTCACCGGGGAGCTGTTTTTT
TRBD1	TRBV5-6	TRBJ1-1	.	CASSDTRQGRAFF	TGTGCCAGCAGCGATACCCGACAGGGGAGAGCTTTCTTT
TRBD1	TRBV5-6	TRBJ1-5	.	CASSPWTGNQPQHF	TGTGCCAGCAGCCCGTGGACAGGGAATCAGCCCCAGCATTTT
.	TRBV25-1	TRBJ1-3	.	CASSVINTIYF	TGTGCCAGCAGCGTTATAAACACCATATATTTT
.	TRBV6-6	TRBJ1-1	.	CASRQTGEAFF	TGTGCCAGCAGACAAACAGGTGAAGCTTTCTTT
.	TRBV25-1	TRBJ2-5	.	CASSGGLAQETQYF	TGTGCCAGCAGTGGGGGACTGGCCCAAGAGACCCAGTACTTC
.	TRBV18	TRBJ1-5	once	CASSPRRVEDQPQHF	TGTGCCAGCTCACCTCGGAGAGTAGAAGATCAGCCCCAGCATTTT
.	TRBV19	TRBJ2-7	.	CASSIRDGVGYEQYF	TGTGCCAGTAGTATACGGGACGGGGTAGGGTACGAGCAGTACTTC
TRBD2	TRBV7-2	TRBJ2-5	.	CASGIAGGEETQYF	TGTGCCAGCGGAATAGCGGGGGGAGAAGAGACCCAGTACTTC
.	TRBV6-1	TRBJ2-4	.	CASSEALAKNIQYF	TGTGCCAGCAGTGAAGCCTTAGCCAAAAACATTCAGTACTTC
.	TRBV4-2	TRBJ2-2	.	CASSQQQVNTGELFF	TGTGCCAGCAGCCAACAACAGGTGAACACCGGGGAGCTGTTTTTT
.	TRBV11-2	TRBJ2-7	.	CASSKSRGHSYEQYF	TGTGCCAGCAGCAAAAGCAGGGGCCACTCCTACGAGCAGTACTTC
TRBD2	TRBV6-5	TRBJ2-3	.	CASSYSWRGVTDTQYF	TGTGCCAGCAGTTACTCTTGGCGGGGGGTCACAGATACGCAGTATTTT
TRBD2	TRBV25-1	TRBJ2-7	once	CASSHRGGSGSYEQYF	TGTGCCAGCAGTCACCGGGGGGGTAGCGGGAGTTACGAGCAGTACTTC
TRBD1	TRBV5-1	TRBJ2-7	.	CASSLSMETGGFEQYF	TGCGCCAGCAGCTTATCGATGGAGACAGGGGGCTTCGAGCAGTACTTC
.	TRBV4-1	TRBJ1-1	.	CASSQEGHTTEAFF	TGCGCCAGCAGCCAAGAAGGGCATACTACTGAAGCTTTCTTT
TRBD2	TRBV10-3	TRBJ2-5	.	CAISRPGGGETQYF	TGTGCCATCAGTCGCCCGGGAGGAGGAGAGACCCAGTACTTC
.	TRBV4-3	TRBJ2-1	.	CASSLVGGYGNEQFF	TGCGCCAGCAGCCTTGTCGGGGGATACGGGAATGAGCAGTTCTTC
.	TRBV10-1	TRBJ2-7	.	CASSQGYEQYF	TGCGCCAGCAGTCAGGGGTATGAGCAGTACTTC
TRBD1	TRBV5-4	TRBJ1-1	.	CASSVTGTEAFF	TGTGCCAGCAGCGTGACAGGGACTGAAGCTTTCTTT
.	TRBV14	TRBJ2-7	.	CASSRGGGIGRSYEQYF	TGTGCCAGCAGCCGGGGTGGCGGAATAGGTCGCTCCTACGAGCAGTACTTC
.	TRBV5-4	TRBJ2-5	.	CASSLGLQGEQETQYF	TGTGCCAGCAGCTTGGGGTTACAGGGTGAGCAAGAGACCCAGTACTTC